This record concerns one T cell receptor beta chain sequence. The sample comes from a study of blood T cell repertoires in COVID-19. Across the whole study: Sites in the United States, Italy and Spain provided acute and convalescent COVID-19 samples.

Authors' processing steps: Reference gene primers were amplified, and this amplification served to estimate nucleated cell counts. The method was immunoSEQ multiplex PCR; TCRdb's version includes in-frame clones alone and lacks a portion of them. V, J and clone size reflect that table, while D and trimming were determined from the DNA. The sample includes more than 45,000 clones, 80% to 85% of them seen just once. Seattle's enrolled individuals joined amid active infection and were then monitored longitudinally. The length of the CDR3 is 13 residues. After removal of 7 bases from V and 7 bases from J, the junction contained 11 bases not matched to a gene. Germline lookup yields CDR1 SQVTM and CDR2 ANQGSEA.

The sample taken for sequencing was peripheral blood. The clonotype originates from a man at least 80 years old with COVID-19, enrolled during active disease. The J gene is TRBJ1-1, the V gene TRBV29-1; 8 bases are shared with TRBD1. CDR3 in DNA: TGCAGCGGTTACAGGGGGGGTGATTTTGAAGCTTTCTTT. Translating it yields CSGYRGGDFEAFF.